A selection of T cell receptor beta chains follows, all from one sample in a study of spatial heterogeneity in lung cancer. TCRdb redid the calling of the 5' RACE reads with MiXCR, one entry per CDR3 protein. This sample carries some 4,700 distinct CDR3 sequences, 3% to 4.5% of them seen once, and the ten largest clones take about 25%. The specimen was lung tumor tissue, collected at surgery. The origin of the receptors is a female donor with early-stage non-small cell lung cancer. CDR3s include the opening cysteine and the closing phenylalanine or tryptophan. The order of the fields is clone size, J gene, D gene, V gene, CDR3 protein, CDR3 DNA. A D gene is named only where the DNA matches it firmly. Not all rows give a size; the values are once, few, many and, for expanded clones, a class.

medium-sized | TRBJ2-3 | TRBD2 | TRBV18 | CASSSLAGTTDTQYF | TGTGCCAGCTCGTCTCTAGCGGGGACCACAGATACGCAGTATTTT
medium-sized | TRBJ2-4 | - | TRBV19 | CASSIDRRLAKNIQYF | TGTGCCAGTAGTATCGACAGGAGGCTAGCCAAAAACATTCAGTACTTC
medium-sized | TRBJ2-1 | - | TRBV9 | CASSVDGTGEQFF | TGTGCCAGCAGCGTAGATGGGACTGGAGAGCAGTTCTTC
many | TRBJ2-3 | TRBD2 | TRBV7-3 | CASSTGLAGVTDTQYF | TGTGCCAGCAGCACCGGACTAGCGGGAGTGACAGATACGCAGTATTTT
many | TRBJ2-1 | - | TRBV20-1 | CSAPDPHQYNEQFF | TGCAGTGCTCCCGACCCACACCAGTACAATGAGCAGTTCTTC
many | TRBJ2-2 | - | TRBV12-3/TRBV12-4 | CASSFGGGSNTGELFF | TGTGCCAGCAGTTTTGGGGGAGGTTCGAACACCGGGGAGCTGTTTTTT
many | TRBJ2-1 | TRBD2 | TRBV2 | CASGPYRGGSRDEQFF | TGTGCCAGCGGGCCCTATAGGGGCGGGAGCCGAGATGAGCAGTTCTTC
medium-sized | TRBJ2-7 | TRBD2 | TRBV20-1 | CSARDLSGMYEQYF | TGCAGTGCTAGAGATCTTAGCGGGATGTACGAGCAGTACTTC
medium-sized | TRBJ2-7 | - | TRBV28 | CAGGDHYEQYF | TGTGCCGGAGGGGATCACTACGAGCAGTACTTC
many | TRBJ2-3 | - | TRBV18 | CASLRADTQYF | TGTGCCAGCCTTCGCGCAGATACGCAGTATTTT
medium-sized | TRBJ2-5 | - | TRBV2 | CASSVGPGKETQYF | TGTGCCAGCAGTGTGGGACCGGGGAAAGAGACCCAGTACTTC
many | TRBJ1-5 | - | TRBV20-1 | CSASLGPNQPQHF | TGCAGTGCTAGTCTAGGCCCTAATCAGCCCCAGCATTTT
medium-sized | TRBJ2-1 | - | TRBV10-3 | CAIFDSYNEQFF | TGTGCCATTTTCGACTCCTACAATGAGCAGTTCTTC
many | TRBJ2-1 | - | TRBV6-5 | CASSNNPNEQFF | TGTGCCAGCAGCAATAACCCTAATGAGCAGTTCTTC
many | TRBJ2-5 | - | TRBV6-1 | CASRQGNQETQYF | TGTGCCAGCAGGCAGGGGAACCAAGAGACCCAGTACTTC
medium-sized | TRBJ2-1 | - | TRBV7-9 | CASSARGASVYNEQFF | TGTGCCAGCAGCGCCCGTGGAGCTAGCGTCTACAATGAGCAGTTCTTC
many | TRBJ1-1 | TRBD1 | TRBV27 | CASRVLGQGTEAFF | TGTGCCAGCAGGGTCTTAGGACAGGGGACTGAAGCTTTCTTT
few | TRBJ2-3 | TRBD2 | TRBV10-3 | CAHSSGLAGLTPSTDTQYF | TGTGCCCACTCGTCGGGACTAGCGGGCCTAACACCTAGCACAGATACGCAGTATTTT
many | TRBJ2-1 | TRBD2 | TRBV9 | CASSTNPTSGTNNEQFF | TGTGCCAGCAGCACAAATCCAACTAGCGGAACAAACAATGAGCAGTTCTTC
medium-sized | TRBJ2-1 | - | TRBV7-2 | CASSQWGTSYNEQFF | TGTGCCAGCAGCCAATGGGGGACTTCCTACAATGAGCAGTTCTTC
medium-sized | TRBJ1-4 | - | TRBV7-8 | CASSSTATVGGEKLFF | TGTGCCAGCAGCTCCACTGCGACCGTCGGGGGTGAAAAACTGTTTTTT
- | TRBJ2-5 | TRBD1 | TRBV4-2 | CASSPGTGQETQYF | TGTGCCAGCAGCCCAGGGACAGGCCAAGAGACCCAGTACTTC
many | TRBJ1-2 | TRBD1 | TRBV2 | CASSDGTGGVYGYTF | TGTGCCAGCAGTGACGGTACAGGGGGTGTCTATGGCTACACCTTC
many | TRBJ2-1 | - | TRBV5-1 | CASSQNVGPSNNEQFF | TGCGCCAGCAGCCAGAACGTCGGACCCAGTAACAATGAGCAGTTCTTC
many | TRBJ1-1 | - | TRBV3-1 | CASSQERTSEAFF | TGTGCCAGCAGCCAAGAGCGGACGAGTGAAGCTTTCTTT
many | TRBJ2-1 | - | TRBV7-9 | CASSAPSLTYNEQFF | TGTGCCAGCAGCGCCCCTTCTCTTACCTACAATGAGCAGTTCTTC
many | TRBJ1-1 | - | TRBV9 | CASSVESVSHTEAFF | TGTGCCAGCAGCGTAGAAAGCGTCTCCCACACTGAAGCTTTCTTT
large | TRBJ1-1 | - | TRBV5-4 | CASSFWHANTEAFF | TGTGCCAGCAGCTTCTGGCATGCGAACACTGAAGCTTTCTTT
medium-sized | TRBJ1-4 | TRBD1 | TRBV7-9 | CASSRQGATEKLFF | TGTGCCAGCAGTAGACAGGGGGCGACTGAAAAACTGTTTTTT
medium-sized | TRBJ2-1 | - | TRBV6-6 | CASSYVVNEQFF | TGTGCCAGCAGTTACGTGGTTAATGAGCAGTTCTTC
medium-sized | TRBJ1-2 | TRBD1 | TRBV14 | CASSYWTGWAYGYTF | TGTGCCAGCAGCTACTGGACAGGGTGGGCCTATGGCTACACCTTC
- | TRBJ1-2 | TRBD1 | TRBV18 | CASSPGQAYYGYTF | TGTGCCAGCTCACCCGGACAGGCGTACTATGGCTACACCTTC
few | TRBJ2-5 | - | TRBV20-1 | CSARVKLIQETQYF | TGCAGTGCTAGAGTTAAACTTATCCAAGAGACCCAGTACTTC
many | TRBJ2-1 | - | TRBV6-5 | CASSYVRREYNEQFF | TGTGCCAGCAGTTACGTCCGGCGAGAATACAATGAGCAGTTCTTC
few | TRBJ2-7 | - | TRBV28 | CASTSRSTFSYEQYF | TGTGCCAGCACCTCGCGGAGCACCTTCTCCTACGAGCAGTACTTC
medium-sized | TRBJ1-2 | - | TRBV19 | CATDGYTF | TGTGCCACGGATGGCTACACCTTC
- | TRBJ1-2 | - | TRBV12-3/TRBV12-4 | CASSRQEYGYTF | TGTGCCAGCAGTCGACAGGAGTATGGCTACACCTTC
many | TRBJ1-1 | - | TRBV7-3 | CASSLNGGRDAFF | TGTGCCAGCAGCCTAAACGGGGGACGGGACGCTTTCTTT
medium-sized | TRBJ2-7 | - | TRBV6-5 | CASGVSWLVEQYF | TGTGCCAGCGGGGTGTCCTGGTTAGTTGAGCAGTACTTC
- | TRBJ1-5 | - | TRBV19 | CASRSTNQPQHF | TGTGCCAGTAGAAGTACAAATCAGCCCCAGCATTTT
- | TRBJ1-6 | - | TRBV20-1 | CRARAGTKAESPLHF | TGCAGAGCTAGAGCGGGAACAAAGGCCGAATCACCCCTCCACTTT
many | TRBJ1-1 | - | TRBV9 | CASSVGGSEAFF | TGTGCCAGCAGCGTGGGGGGGTCTGAAGCTTTCTTT
large | TRBJ1-5 | - | TRBV20-1 | CSARDRFEGKPQHF | TGCAGTGCTAGAGATAGGTTTGAAGGGAAGCCCCAGCATTTT
many | TRBJ1-2 | TRBD1 | TRBV15 | CATSRSDRDGYTF | TGTGCCACCAGCAGGTCCGACAGGGATGGCTACACCTTC
- | TRBJ2-1 | TRBD2 | TRBV20-1 | CSARRTAGGLHEQFF | TGCAGTGCTAGAAGGACAGCGGGAGGTTTGCATGAGCAGTTCTTC
medium-sized | TRBJ2-3 | TRBD2 | TRBV4-1 | CASSPQREIADTQYF | TGCGCCAGCAGCCCCCAGCGGGAGATCGCAGATACGCAGTATTTT
many | TRBJ2-7 | - | TRBV15 | CATSRDPGTEQYF | TGTGCCACCAGCAGAGATCCGGGGACGGAGCAGTACTTC
medium-sized | TRBJ2-7 | TRBD2 | TRBV6-6 | CASSYSRTSGSNPYEQYF | TGTGCCAGCAGTTACTCAAGGACTAGCGGGAGTAACCCCTACGAGCAGTACTTC